This T cell receptor (beta chain) stems from a study of T cell clonality in common variable immunodeficiency. Study conclusions and caveats: Patient heterogeneity in the CVID cohort limited correlations between repertoire features and clinical complications. The cause of increased CVID clonality remains unclear without subpopulation sequencing.

Trimming cost V 5 bases and J 4 bases; bases outside gene matches: 10. This CDR3 contains 16 residues. Heparinized whole blood, roughly 5 to 8 ml, came from each donor. Sequencing was performed with immunoSEQ multiplex PCR; in TCRdb, only in-frame clones are kept and a portion is missing. The specimen gives about 52,000 clones without singletons; the ten biggest hold about 5%. This clone was counted ten times or more. Antigen: not known. The sequence runs out 3 residues before the end of the CDR3; the remainder is reconstructed from the germline J gene. The V gene is TRBV12-3 or TRBV12-4, the J gene TRBJ2-3; 9 bases are shared with TRBD2. The origin of this receptor is a person aged 18-70 years in good health. What was sequenced was peripheral blood mononuclear cells. CDR3 in amino acids: CASSNSGRGFADTQYF. The covered CDR3 bases are TGTGCCAGCAGTAATAGCGGGAGAGGTTTTGCAGATACG.